This entry is about one TCR beta chain. Seattle's enrolled individuals joined amid active infection and were then monitored longitudinally. This entry belongs to a study of blood T cell repertoires in COVID-19. Study context: Both acute and convalescent COVID-19 samples were obtained from the United States, Italy and Spain. T cells, B-cell-depleted T cells, or PBMCs provided the cDNA or gDNA that served as material.

As originally analysed: It was from reference gene primer amplification that nucleated cell counts were estimated. Some clones are missing from TCRdb's copy, which holds only in-frame ones; the method was immunoSEQ multiplex PCR. Clone size and V and J calls were adopted from that table, with D and trimming inferred from the DNA. This sample has hundreds of thousands of clones, with roughly nine tenths found just once. Sequenced material: peripheral blood. The clonotype originates from a woman in her fifties or sixties with COVID-19, enrolled during active disease.

The DNA of the CDR3 is TGTGCCACCAGCGACGCCGGGACAGGGAATAATGGCTACACCTTC. This translates into CATSDAGTGNNGYTF. The gene calls are TRBV15 and TRBJ1-2; 9 bases agree with TRBD1. V shed 5 bases, J shed 6 bases, and the junction held 10 bases outside the gene matches. CDR3 length: 15 amino acids. CDR1 and CDR2 from the germline V gene are LNHNV and YYDKDF (reference sequence).